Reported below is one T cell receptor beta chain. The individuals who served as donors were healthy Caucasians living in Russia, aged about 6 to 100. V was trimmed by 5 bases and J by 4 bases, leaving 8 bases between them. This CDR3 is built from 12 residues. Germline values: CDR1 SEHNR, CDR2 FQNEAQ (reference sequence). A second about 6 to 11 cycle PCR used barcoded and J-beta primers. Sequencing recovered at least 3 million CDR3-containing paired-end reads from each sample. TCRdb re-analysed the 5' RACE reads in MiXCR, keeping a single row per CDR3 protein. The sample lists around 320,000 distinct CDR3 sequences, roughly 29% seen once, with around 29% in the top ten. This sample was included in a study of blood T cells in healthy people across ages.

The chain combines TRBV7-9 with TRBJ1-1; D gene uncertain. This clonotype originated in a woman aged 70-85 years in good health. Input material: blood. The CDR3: CASSPMGTEAFF. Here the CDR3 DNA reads TGTGCCAGCAGCCCGATGGGCACTGAAGCTTTCTTT.